The source of this T cell receptor beta chain is a study of neurological immune-mediated disorders. Study-level points and caveats: There were no CDR3 amino acid sequences shared by expanded clones across subjects, a result suggesting private repertoires in all groups.

Comment on this clonotype: Its cognate antigen is unknown.

The sorted libraries involved the use of about 930,000 CD4+ or CD8+ T cells. CDR3 size: 15 residues. Germline CDR1 reads MGHDK; CDR2 reads SYGVNS. Unmatched junction bases numbered 8, after V lost 5 bases and J lost 3 bases. Synthesis of cDNA used 5'RACE (with 10-nucleotide random UMIs). TCRdb independently ran MiXCR on the 5' RACE reads; one entry per CDR3 protein. The data contain around 21,000 distinct CDR3 sequences, 7.5% of them singletons. This receptor was taken from a young woman with HTLV-1-associated myelopathy (HAM/TSP). The chain combines TRBV25-1 with TRBJ1-1, with 8 nucleotides matching TRBD1. Sequencing input: CD8+ T cells from blood. The CDR3 nucleotides are TGTGCCAGCAGTCCAACCTCGACAGGGGACACTGAAGCTTTCTTT. This codes for CASSPTSTGDTEAFF.